A single sample gave rise to the 28 T cell receptor beta chains below, sequenced in a study of T cell repertoires in cytomegalovirus infection. In TCRdb, the reads were re-called with MiXCR into one record per CDR3 protein. Of about 400,000 distinct CDR3 sequences listed, roughly 34% were seen once; the top ten hold approximately 12%. These receptors' targets are unknown. The source was cultured PBMCs, collected from culture after CMV antigen stimulation. The receptors here all came from a human donor in good health (CMV status not recorded). Some clones in this sample may be carry-over from other donors' samples.

The chain carries TRBV7-2 and TRBJ1-2; D gene ambiguous. The length of the CDR3 is 15 residues. V lost 5 bases to trimming and J lost 4 bases, with 17 bases between them. Germline values: CDR1 SGHTA, CDR2 FQGNSA. The CDR3 region is CASSVKATSRYGYTF. The CDR3 coding sequence is TGTGCCAGCAGCGTCAAGGCCACCTCCCGCTATGGCTACACCTTC. Full variable domain (rest looked up from reference TRBV7-2 and TRBJ1-2): GAGVSQSPSNKVTEKGKDVELRCDPISGHTALYWYRQSLGQGLEFLIYFQGNSAPDKSGLPSDRFSAERTGGSVSTLTIQRTQQEDSAVYLCASSVKATSRYGYTFGSGTRLTVV.

The chain joins TRBV2 to TRBJ2-2; a possible D gene is TRBD2 (5 bases). The CDR3 consists of 13 residues. Germline CDR1 is SNHLY and CDR2 is FYNNEI. V lost 5 bases and J lost 5, with 9 bases in between. The DNA of the CDR3 is TGTGCCAGCAGTACGGACTTTACCGGGGAGCTGTTTTTT. Its protein product is CASSTDFTGELFF.

The chain combines TRBV29-1 with TRBJ2-3; weak D call: TRBD2 (7 bases). The germline V gene encodes CDR1 SQVTM and CDR2 ANQGSEA. V was trimmed by 4 bases and J by 4 bases, leaving 12 bases between them. The CDR3 is 13 residues long. The CDR3 loop reads CSVVGGASDTQYF. The CDR3 nucleotides are TGCAGCGTTGTGGGGGGGGCCTCAGATACGCAGTATTTT.

The table lists this clonotype with many counts. The J gene is TRBJ2-3, the V gene TRBV7-2; possibly TRBD1 for D (6 bases). Per the germline V gene, CDR1 is SGHTA and CDR2 is FQGNSA. This CDR3 region has 15 residues. V lost 1 base, J lost 4 bases, and 12 bases lay in between. The CDR3 coding sequence is TGTGCCAGCAGCTTAGGTAACCAGGGGTCAGATACGCAGTATTTT. Amino acids: CASSLGNQGSDTQYF.

The V gene is TRBV7-6, the J gene TRBJ2-7; D assignment may be TRBD1 or TRBD2 (6 bases each). CDR1 and CDR2 (germline): SGHVS, FNYEAQ. The CDR3 is 11 residues long. This CDR3 is CAGGGGYEQYF. For the CDR3, the DNA is TGTGCAGGGGGAGGAGGGTACGAGCAGTACTTC. Variable domain in full (rest from reference TRBV7-6 and TRBJ2-7): GAGVSQSPRYKVTKRGQDVALRCDPISGHVSLYWYRQALGQGPEFLTYFNYEAQQDKSGLPNDRFSAERPEGSISTLTIQRTEQRDSAMYRCAGGGGYEQYFGPGTRLTVT.

The chain employs TRBV15 and TRBJ2-5, with 7 bases lining up with TRBD2. Germline V CDR1 and CDR2: LNHNV, YYDKDF (reference sequence). This CDR3 has 15 residues. The V and J ends lost 3 bases and 5 bases, in that order; junction bases with no gene match: 9. In nucleotides, the CDR3 is TGTGCCACCAGCAGGCGGGGAGGGCGAGAGGAGACCCAGTACTTC. This encodes CATSRRGGREETQYF. Using reference TRBV15 and TRBJ2-5 for the parts outside the CDR3, the full variable domain is DAMVIQNPRYQVTQFGKPVTLSCSQTLNHNVMYWYQQKSSQAPKLLFHYYDKDFNNEADTPDNFQSRRPNTSFCFLDIRSPGLGDTAMYLCATSRRGGREETQYFGPGTRLLVL.

This clonotype was counted a few times. The V and J genes are TRBV19 and TRBJ1-2; D uncertain. The CDR3 has 14 residues. V dropped 3 bases and J dropped 0 bases, with 8 bases sitting between them. Germline CDR1 reads LNHDA; CDR2 reads SQIVND (reference sequence). The CDR3 sequence: CASSMSAANYGYTF. DNA for the CDR3: TGTGCCAGTAGTATGAGTGCTGCTAACTATGGCTACACCTTC.

The chain couples TRBV7-9 to TRBJ2-7; TRBD2 matches at 7 bases. Losses at the gene ends were 8 bases for V and 2 bases for J; bases not matched to a gene: 12. CDR1 is SEHNR and CDR2 is FQNEAQ in the germline V gene (reference sequence). The CDR3 consists of 15 residues. CDR3 nucleotides: TGTGCCAGCGCCGGGGGAGCGGGAAGGCCCTACGAGCAGTACTTC. Protein product: CASAGGAGRPYEQYF.

This clonotype showed up just a few times. This chain uses TRBV12-3 or TRBV12-4 with TRBJ2-5; the match to TRBD1 covers 7 bases. After removal of 4 bases from V and 4 bases from J, the junction contained 3 bases not matched to a gene. The CDR3 length is 13 residues. The CDR3 reads CASSWGTVETQYF. Here the CDR3 DNA reads TGTGCCAGCAGTTGGGGGACAGTAGAGACCCAGTACTTC.

This clonotype was picked up a small number of times. The J gene is TRBJ2-1, the V gene TRBV28; D gene unclear. Deletions cut 2 bases from V and 9 bases from J, with 5 bases between. The CDR3 totals 11 residues. The germline V gene encodes CDR1 MDHEN and CDR2 SYDVKM. CDR3 residues: CASSLTAEQFF. CDR3 DNA sequence: TGTGCCAGCAGTTTAACGGCTGAGCAGTTCTTC.

The chain is built from TRBV30 and TRBJ1-1; no firm D call. V lost 7 bases and J 1 base, leaving 7 bases between the germline ends. Germline V gene sequence: CDR1 GTSNPN, CDR2 SVGIG (reference sequence). The CDR3 length is 11 residues. CDR3 in amino acids: CASHRNTEAFF. In DNA form, the CDR3 reads TGTGCCTCCCACAGGAACACTGAAGCTTTCTTT.

This clonotype came up a few times. V is TRBV7-6 and J is TRBJ2-7; no reliable D call. V was trimmed by 5 bases and J by 2 bases, leaving 13 bases between them. CDR1 and CDR2 (germline): SGHVS, FNYEAQ. The CDR3 is made up of 14 amino acids. Here the CDR3 DNA reads TGTGCCAGCAGCCCGGCCAGGACCCCCTACGAGCAGTACTTC. Protein sequence: CASSPARTPYEQYF. The variable domain in full, completed from reference TRBV7-6 and TRBJ2-7, reads GAGVSQSPRYKVTKRGQDVALRCDPISGHVSLYWYRQALGQGPEFLTYFNYEAQQDKSGLPNDRFSAERPEGSISTLTIQRTEQRDSAMYRCASSPARTPYEQYFGPGTRLTVT.

This clonotype was picked up a small number of times. The chain links TRBV12-3 or TRBV12-4 to TRBJ2-1; D is uncertain. The CDR3 is made up of 15 amino acids. V shed 1 base and J shed 2 bases, with 9 bases lying between them. CDR3 residues: CASSLGGPAYNEQFF. The CDR3 coding sequence is TGTGCCAGCAGTTTAGGCGGCCCAGCCTACAATGAGCAGTTCTTC.

This clonotype came up a few times. CDR3 in amino acids: CASSQEGGDGEETQYF. As DNA, the CDR3 is TGCGCCAGCAGCCAAGAAGGCGGAGACGGGGAAGAGACCCAGTACTTC. This chain links TRBV4-3 with TRBJ2-5, with D possibly being TRBD2 (5 bases). The CDR3 is 16 amino acids. Germline V lookup: CDR1 LGHNA, CDR2 YSLEER. Deletions cut 0 bases from V and 3 bases from J, with 14 bases between.

The rearrangement uses TRBV12-3 or TRBV12-4 and TRBJ1-5; tentatively, D is TRBD1 (6 bases). Trimming took 3 bases from V and 7 from J, leaving 13 bases between them. The CDR3 is made up of 14 amino acids. CDR3 nucleotide sequence: TGTGCCAGCAGTTTCACGGGGGGCCGGCAGCCCCAGCATTTT. This sequence encodes CASSFTGGRQPQHF.

The gene calls are TRBV20-1 and TRBJ2-3; TRBD2 might be the D (6 bases). V dropped 7 bases and J dropped 4 bases, with 18 bases sitting between them. The CDR3 loop spans 14 amino acids. CDR1 is DFQATT and CDR2 is SNEGSKA in the germline V gene (reference sequence). Written as DNA, the CDR3 is TGCAGTGTATACCCCGGAGGGGATCCAGATACGCAGTATTTT. Residues: CSVYPGGDPDTQYF.

The chain has TRBV6-6 and TRBJ2-7; tentatively, D is TRBD1 or TRBD2 (5 bases each). The CDR3 length is 15 residues. Germline V CDR1 and CDR2: MNHNY, SVGAGI (reference sequence). The V end lost 5 bases, the J end lost 0 bases, and 14 bases lay between the germline ends. CDR3 region: CASSPGTKSSYEQYF. For the CDR3, the DNA is TGTGCCAGCAGTCCCGGGACGAAAAGCTCCTACGAGCAGTACTTC.

The V call is TRBV4-1, the J call TRBJ2-3, with D possibly matching TRBD2 (5 bases). CDR3 size: 17 residues. V lost 0 bases to trimming and J lost 0 bases, with 13 bases between them. The germline V gene encodes CDR1 MGHRA and CDR2 YSYEKL. The CDR3 reads CASSQDSSGPSTDTQYF. The CDR3 DNA reads as TGCGCCAGCAGCCAAGACTCCAGCGGTCCTAGCACAGATACGCAGTATTTT.

This clonotype was seen a handful of times. The CDR3 DNA reads as TGCAGTGCCAACCCACTAGCGGTCAGCTCCTACAATGAGCAGTTCTTC. Amino acid sequence: CSANPLAVSSYNEQFF. The gene calls are TRBV20-1 and TRBJ2-1, with 8 bases identical to TRBD2. This CDR3 comprises 16 residues. The V gene end was trimmed by 6 bases and the J gene end by 0 bases; junction bases not matched to a gene: 10. Germline V gives CDR1 DFQATT, CDR2 SNEGSKA (reference sequence).

This clonotype appeared many times. The rearrangement links TRBV5-4 to TRBJ1-1; D gene uncertain. The V end lost 3 bases, the J end lost 4 bases, and 19 bases lay between the germline ends. The CDR3 runs to 16 residues. CDR1 SGHNT and CDR2 YYREEE come from the germline V gene (reference sequence). The DNA for the CDR3 is TGTGCCAGCAGCTATGGGAGTGACGCCGGAAGCACTGAAGCTTTCTTT. As protein: CASSYGSDAGSTEAFF.

Comment on this clonotype: One base away lies a much larger clone, so this may be a sequencing read error. The chain has TRBV7-9 and TRBJ1-5; D not certain. Per germline, CDR1 SEHNR and CDR2 FQNEAQ (reference sequence). CDR3 size: 18 residues. V lost 5 bases, J lost 0 bases, and 20 bases lay in between. CDR3 amino acids: CASSKTRTETLSNQPQHF. In DNA, the CDR3 is TGTGCCAGCAGCAAAACCAGGACCGAAACTCTTAGCAATCAGCCCCAGCATTTT.

This clonotype has only a few counts. The genes are TRBV7-6 and TRBJ2-2; 8 bases match TRBD2. V dropped 2 bases and J dropped 0; count of bases not matched to a gene: 5. This CDR3 region has 17 residues. Germline assignment: CDR1 SGHVS and CDR2 FNYEAQ. The CDR3 loop reads CASSLITGGSNTGELFF. CDR3 DNA: TGTGCCAGCAGCTTAATAACGGGGGGGTCGAACACCGGGGAGCTGTTTTTT.

The table lists this clonotype with many counts. The chain uses TRBV2 and TRBJ2-3; 7 nucleotides line up with TRBD2. The CDR3 is 16 residues long. Trimming took 4 bases from V and 0 from J; bases not matched to a gene: 7. Germline CDR1 SNHLY, CDR2 FYNNEI. The CDR3 DNA reads as TGTGCCAGCAGTGGGTCTAGCGGTTCTAGCACAGATACGCAGTATTTT. Translated, it gives CASSGSSGSSTDTQYF. The full variable domain, its missing parts supplied by reference TRBV2 and TRBJ2-3, is EPEVTQTPSHQVTQMGQEVILRCVPISNHLYFYWYRQILGQKVEFLVSFYNNEISEKSEIFDDQFSVERPDGSNFTLKIRSTKLEDSAMYFCASSGSSGSSTDTQYFGPGTRLTVL.

The chain uses TRBV28 and TRBJ1-5; the D is unclear. This CDR3 is built from 16 residues. Germline V gives CDR1 MDHEN, CDR2 SYDVKM. Trimming took 3 bases from V and 4 from J, leaving 16 bases between them. Here the CDR3 reads CASSLGGLPSNQPQHF. For the CDR3, the DNA is TGTGCCAGCAGTTTGGGTGGACTCCCCTCAAATCAGCCCCAGCATTTT.

The chain links TRBV28 to TRBJ1-1; unclear D gene. The CDR3 consists of 11 residues. V gave up 7 bases and J gave up 6 bases, with 9 bases separating them. Germline CDR1 MDHEN, CDR2 SYDVKM. The CDR3 DNA is TGTGCCAGCAACCGGGCGGCTGAAGCTTTCTTT. Translation gives CASNRAAEAFF.

This clonotype was seen just once. This chain joins TRBV20-1 and TRBJ2-7; unclear D gene. The CDR3 totals 12 residues. Germline CDR1 reads DFQATT; CDR2 reads SNEGSKA (reference sequence). Trimming shortened V by 0 bases and J by 6 bases, and 9 bases separated the two germline ends. The CDR3 nucleotides read TGCAGTGCTAGAGAAGGGAATGTCGAGCAGTACTTC. Translation gives CSAREGNVEQYF.

This clonotype was observed a few times. The genes are TRBV24-1 and TRBJ2-1, with D perhaps assigned TRBD1 or TRBD2 (5 bases each). V dropped 1 base and J dropped 0 bases, with 9 bases sitting between them. This CDR3 region has 16 residues. CDR1 and CDR2 from the germline V gene are KGHDR and SFDVKD. The CDR3 nucleotides read TGTGCCACCAGTGATTTTGAGGGGAGCTCCTACAATGAGCAGTTCTTC. Translated: CATSDFEGSSYNEQFF.

The V gene is TRBV12-3 or TRBV12-4, the J gene TRBJ1-2; no definite D call. V was clipped by 5 bases and J by 0 bases, with 16 bases between them. The CDR3 has 16 residues. The CDR3 DNA reads as TGTGCCAGCAGTCCCTTTGGACGGAAAGCTAACTATGGCTACACCTTC. It translates to CASSPFGRKANYGYTF.